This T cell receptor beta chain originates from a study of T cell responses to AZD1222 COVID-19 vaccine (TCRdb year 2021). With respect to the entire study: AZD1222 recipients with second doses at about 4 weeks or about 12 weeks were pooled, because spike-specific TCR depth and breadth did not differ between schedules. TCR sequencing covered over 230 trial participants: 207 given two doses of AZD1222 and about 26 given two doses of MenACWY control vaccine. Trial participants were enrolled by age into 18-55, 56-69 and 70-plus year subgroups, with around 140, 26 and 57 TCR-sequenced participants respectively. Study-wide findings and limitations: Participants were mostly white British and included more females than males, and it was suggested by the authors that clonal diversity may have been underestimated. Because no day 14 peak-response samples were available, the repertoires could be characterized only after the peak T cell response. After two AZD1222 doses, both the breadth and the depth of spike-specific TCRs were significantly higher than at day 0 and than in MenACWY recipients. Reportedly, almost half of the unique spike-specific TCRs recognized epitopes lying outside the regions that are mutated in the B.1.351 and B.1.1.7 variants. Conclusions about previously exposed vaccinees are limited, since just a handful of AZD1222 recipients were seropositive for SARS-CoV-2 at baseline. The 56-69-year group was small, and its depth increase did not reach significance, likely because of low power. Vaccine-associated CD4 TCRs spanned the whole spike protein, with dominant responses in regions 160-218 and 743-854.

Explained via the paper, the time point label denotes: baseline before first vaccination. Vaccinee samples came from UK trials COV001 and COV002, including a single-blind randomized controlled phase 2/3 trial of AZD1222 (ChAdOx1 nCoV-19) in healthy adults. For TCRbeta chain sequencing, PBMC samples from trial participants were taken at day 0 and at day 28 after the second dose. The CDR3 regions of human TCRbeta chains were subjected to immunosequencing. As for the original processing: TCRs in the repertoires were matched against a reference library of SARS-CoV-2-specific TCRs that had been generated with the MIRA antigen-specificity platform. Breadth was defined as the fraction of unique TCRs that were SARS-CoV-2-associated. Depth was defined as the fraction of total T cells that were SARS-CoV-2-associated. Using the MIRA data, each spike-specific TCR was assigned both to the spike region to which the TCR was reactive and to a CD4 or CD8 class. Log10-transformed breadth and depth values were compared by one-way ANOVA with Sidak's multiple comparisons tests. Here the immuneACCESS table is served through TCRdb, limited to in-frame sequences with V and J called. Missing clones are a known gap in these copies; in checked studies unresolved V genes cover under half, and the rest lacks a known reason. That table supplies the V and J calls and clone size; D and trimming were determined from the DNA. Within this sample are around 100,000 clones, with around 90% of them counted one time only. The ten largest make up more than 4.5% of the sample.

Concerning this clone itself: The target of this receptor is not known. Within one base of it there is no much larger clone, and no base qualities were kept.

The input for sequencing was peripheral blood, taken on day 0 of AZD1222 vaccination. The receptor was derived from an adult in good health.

The bases read TGCGCCAGCAGTCTGGGGAGGGGTTTCTACAATGAGCAGTTCTTC. Translated, it gives CASSLGRGFYNEQFF. This chain joins TRBV23-1 to TRBJ2-1, with 7 bases in between that match TRBD2. TRBV23-1 falls under the ORF class, with uncertain function. V lost 4 bases and J lost 3 bases, and the count of bases not matched to a germline gene is 6. The CDR3 spans 15 residues, from the cysteine through the phenylalanine. Just the 45-base CDR3 DNA is kept, in frame starting at base 1.